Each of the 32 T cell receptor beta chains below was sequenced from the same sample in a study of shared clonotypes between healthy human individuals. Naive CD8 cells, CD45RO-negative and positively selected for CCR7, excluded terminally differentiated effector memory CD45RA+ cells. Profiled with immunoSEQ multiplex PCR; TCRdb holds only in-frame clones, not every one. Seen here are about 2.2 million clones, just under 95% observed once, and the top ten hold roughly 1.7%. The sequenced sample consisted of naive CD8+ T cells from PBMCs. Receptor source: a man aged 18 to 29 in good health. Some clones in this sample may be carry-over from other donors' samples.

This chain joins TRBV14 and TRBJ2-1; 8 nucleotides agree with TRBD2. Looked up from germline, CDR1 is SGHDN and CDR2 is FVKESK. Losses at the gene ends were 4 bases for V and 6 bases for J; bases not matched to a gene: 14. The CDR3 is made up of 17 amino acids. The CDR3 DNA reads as TGTGCCAGCAGCCGAGGTACCGGGACTAGTATGTTCAATGAGCAGTTCTTC. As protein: CASSRGTGTSMFNEQFF.

CDR3 sequence (DNA): TGTGCCAGCAGCCCCCTACTTGAAGCTTTCTTT. Amino acid sequence: CASSPLLEAFF. The rearrangement links TRBV28 to TRBJ1-1; no reliable D call. Trimming took 6 bases from V and 7 from J, leaving 9 bases between them. This CDR3 has 11 amino acids. The germline V gene has CDR1 MDHEN and CDR2 SYDVKM.

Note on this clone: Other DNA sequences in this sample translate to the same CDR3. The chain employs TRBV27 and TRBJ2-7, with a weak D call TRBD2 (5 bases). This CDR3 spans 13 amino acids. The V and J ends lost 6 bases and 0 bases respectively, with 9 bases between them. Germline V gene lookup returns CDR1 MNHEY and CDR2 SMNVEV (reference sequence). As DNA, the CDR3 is TGTGCCAGCAGCCGAGGGAGCTCCTACGAGCAGTACTTC. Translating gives CASSRGSSYEQYF.

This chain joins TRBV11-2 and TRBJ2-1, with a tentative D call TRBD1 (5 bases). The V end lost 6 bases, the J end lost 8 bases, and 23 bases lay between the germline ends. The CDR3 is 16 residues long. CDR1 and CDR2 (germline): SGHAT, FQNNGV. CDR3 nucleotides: TGTGCCAGCAGGAGGAAAGGACGCAACTGGGGCGATGAGCAGTTCTTC. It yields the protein CASRRKGRNWGDEQFF.

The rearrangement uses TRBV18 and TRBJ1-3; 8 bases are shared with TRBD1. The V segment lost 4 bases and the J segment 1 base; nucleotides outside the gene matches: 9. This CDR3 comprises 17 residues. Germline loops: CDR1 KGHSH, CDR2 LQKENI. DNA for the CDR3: TGTGCCAGCTCACAACAGGGGGAAATCCTATCTGGAAACACCATATATTTT. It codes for CASSQQGEILSGNTIYF.

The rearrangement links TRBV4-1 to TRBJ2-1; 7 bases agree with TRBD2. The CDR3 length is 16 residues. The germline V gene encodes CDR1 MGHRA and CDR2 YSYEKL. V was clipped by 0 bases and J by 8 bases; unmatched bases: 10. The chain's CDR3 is CASSQDARGSIYEQFF. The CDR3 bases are TGCGCCAGCAGCCAAGACGCTCGCGGGAGCATCTATGAGCAGTTCTTC.

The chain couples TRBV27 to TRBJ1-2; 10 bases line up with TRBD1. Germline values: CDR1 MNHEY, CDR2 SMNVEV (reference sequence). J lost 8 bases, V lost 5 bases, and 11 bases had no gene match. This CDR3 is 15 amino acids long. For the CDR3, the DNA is TGTGCCAGCAGTGAACACCCCGGACAGGGGGTCGGCTACACCTTC. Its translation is CASSEHPGQGVGYTF.

CDR3 in amino acids: CASSTTTDGLTDTQYF. In DNA, the CDR3 is TGTGCCAGCAGCACGACTACCGACGGCCTCACAGATACGCAGTATTTT. The J gene is TRBJ2-3, the V gene TRBV5-6, with TRBD2 as a possible D gene (5 bases). In germline, CDR1 is SGHDT, CDR2 YYEEEE. The CDR3 sequence is 16 residues long. The germline V and J ends were trimmed by 4 bases and 2 bases, with 17 bases remaining between them.

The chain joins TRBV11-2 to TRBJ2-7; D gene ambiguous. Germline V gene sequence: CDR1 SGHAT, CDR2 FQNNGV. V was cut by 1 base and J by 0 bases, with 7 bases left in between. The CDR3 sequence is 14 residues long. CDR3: CASSLGALSYEQYF. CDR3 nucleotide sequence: TGTGCCAGCAGCTTAGGGGCCCTCTCCTACGAGCAGTACTTC.

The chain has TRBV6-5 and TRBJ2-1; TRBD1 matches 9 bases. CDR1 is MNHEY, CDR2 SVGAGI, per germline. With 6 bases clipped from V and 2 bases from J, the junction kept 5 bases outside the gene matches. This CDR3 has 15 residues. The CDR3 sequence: CASSTGQGPYNEQFF. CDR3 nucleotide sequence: TGTGCCAGCAGCACGGGACAGGGCCCCTACAATGAGCAGTTCTTC.

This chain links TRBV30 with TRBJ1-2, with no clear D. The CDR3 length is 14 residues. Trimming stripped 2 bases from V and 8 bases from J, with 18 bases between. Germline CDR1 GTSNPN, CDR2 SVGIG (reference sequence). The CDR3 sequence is CAWSRSLDGGGYTF. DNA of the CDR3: TGTGCCTGGAGTCGAAGCCTCGATGGTGGCGGCTACACCTTC. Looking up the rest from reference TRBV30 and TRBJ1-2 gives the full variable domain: SQTIHQWPATLVQPVGSPLSLECTVEGTSNPNLYWYRQAAGRGLQLLFYSVGIGQISSEVPQNLSASRPQDRQFILSSKKLLLSDSGFYLCAWSRSLDGGGYTFGSGTRLTVV.

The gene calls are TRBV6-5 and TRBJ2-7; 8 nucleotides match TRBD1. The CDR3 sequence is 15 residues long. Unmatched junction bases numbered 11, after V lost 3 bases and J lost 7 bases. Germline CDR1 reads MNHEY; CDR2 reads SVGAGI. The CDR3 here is CASSYGLAGGWEQYF. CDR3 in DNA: TGTGCCAGCAGTTATGGTCTGGCAGGGGGCTGGGAGCAGTACTTC.

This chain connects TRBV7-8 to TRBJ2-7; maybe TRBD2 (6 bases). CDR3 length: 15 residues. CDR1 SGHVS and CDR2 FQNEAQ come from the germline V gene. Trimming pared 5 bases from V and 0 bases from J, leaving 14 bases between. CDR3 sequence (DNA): TGTGCCAGCAGCGCGGGACTTTTAAGCTCCTACGAGCAGTACTTC. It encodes CASSAGLLSSYEQYF.

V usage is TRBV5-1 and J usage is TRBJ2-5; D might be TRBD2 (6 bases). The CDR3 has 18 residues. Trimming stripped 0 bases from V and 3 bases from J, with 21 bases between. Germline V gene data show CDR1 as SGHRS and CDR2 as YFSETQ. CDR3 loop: CASSLAGLRLASEETQYF. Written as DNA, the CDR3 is TGCGCCAGCAGCTTGGCCGGACTTAGGCTAGCGAGTGAAGAGACCCAGTACTTC.

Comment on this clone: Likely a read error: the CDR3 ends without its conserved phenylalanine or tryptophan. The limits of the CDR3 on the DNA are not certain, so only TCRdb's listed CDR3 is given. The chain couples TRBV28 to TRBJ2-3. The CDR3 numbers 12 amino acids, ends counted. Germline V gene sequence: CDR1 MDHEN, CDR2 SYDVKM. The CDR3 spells CASGNWTFPRCS.

In DNA, the CDR3 is TGTGCCAGCAGCTCAACAGGACTCTCCAACCCCCTAAATGAAAAACTGTTTTTT. Amino acids: CASSSTGLSNPLNEKLFF. J is TRBJ1-4 and V is TRBV5-8; D perhaps matches TRBD1 (5 bases). The CDR3 has 18 amino acids. Germline CDR1 and CDR2: SGHTS and YDEGEE. V lost 3 bases, J lost 5 bases, and 23 bases lay in between.

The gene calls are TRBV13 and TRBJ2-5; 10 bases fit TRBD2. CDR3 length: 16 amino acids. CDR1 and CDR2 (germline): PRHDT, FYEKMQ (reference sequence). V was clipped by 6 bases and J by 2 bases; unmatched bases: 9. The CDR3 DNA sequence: TGTGCCAGCAGTCCCACGGGACTAGCGCCTCAAGAGACCCAGTACTTC. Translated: CASSPTGLAPQETQYF.

The CDR3 DNA follows: TGCGCCAGCAGCCCAAGCAGCCAAAGGGCTTTCTTT. This sequence encodes CASSPSSQRAFF. The rearrangement uses TRBV4-1 and TRBJ1-1; D is unresolved. V lost 4 bases and J lost 11, with 14 bases in between. CDR1 is MGHRA, CDR2 YSYEKL, per germline. CDR3 length: 12 residues.

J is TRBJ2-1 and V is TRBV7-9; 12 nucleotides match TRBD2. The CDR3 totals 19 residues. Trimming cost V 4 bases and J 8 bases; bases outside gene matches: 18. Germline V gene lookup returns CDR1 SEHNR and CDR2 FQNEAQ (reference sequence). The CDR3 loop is CASSSRTSGDGWLSYEQFF. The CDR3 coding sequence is TGTGCCAGCAGCTCCCGGACTAGCGGGGACGGTTGGCTGAGCTATGAGCAGTTCTTC.

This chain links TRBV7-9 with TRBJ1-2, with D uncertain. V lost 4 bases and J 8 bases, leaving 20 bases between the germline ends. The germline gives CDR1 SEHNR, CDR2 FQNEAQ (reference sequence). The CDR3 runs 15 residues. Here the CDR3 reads CASSSPRTQSSGYTF. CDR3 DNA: TGTGCCAGCAGCTCCCCCCGGACGCAGTCGTCCGGCTACACCTTC.

The CDR3 protein is CAISETGEGNTEAFF. For the CDR3, the DNA is TGTGCCATCAGTGAGACAGGGGAAGGGAACACTGAAGCTTTCTTT. The chain carries TRBV10-3 and TRBJ1-1; 7 nucleotides agree with TRBD1. Per germline, CDR1 ENHRY and CDR2 SYGVKD. J was trimmed by 1 base and V by 2 bases; bases with no gene match: 4. The CDR3 is 15 residues long.

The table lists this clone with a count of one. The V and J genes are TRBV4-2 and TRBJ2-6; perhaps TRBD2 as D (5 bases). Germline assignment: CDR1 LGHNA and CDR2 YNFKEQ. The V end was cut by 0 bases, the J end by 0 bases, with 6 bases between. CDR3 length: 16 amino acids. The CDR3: CASSQDRDSGANVLTF. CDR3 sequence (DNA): TGTGCCAGCAGCCAAGATCGGGACTCTGGGGCCAACGTCCTGACTTTC.

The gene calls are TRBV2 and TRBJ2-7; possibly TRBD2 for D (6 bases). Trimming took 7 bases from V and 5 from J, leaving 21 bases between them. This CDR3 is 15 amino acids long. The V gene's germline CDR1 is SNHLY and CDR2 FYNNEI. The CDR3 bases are TGTGCCAGCAAAGCGGTAGCGGCCGTATATCACGAGCAGTACTTC. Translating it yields CASKAVAAVYHEQYF.

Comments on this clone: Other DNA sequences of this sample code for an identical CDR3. The CDR3 sequence: CASRETGGDTEAFF. In nucleotides, the CDR3 is TGTGCCAGCAGAGAGACAGGGGGTGACACTGAAGCTTTCTTT. The V call is TRBV6-1, the J call TRBJ1-1, with 9 nucleotides matching TRBD1. V was clipped by 6 bases and J by 3 bases; unmatched bases: 5. This CDR3 has 14 amino acids. Germline CDR1 reads MNHNS; CDR2 reads SASEGT.

CDR3 sequence: CASSLAHPGEQFF. Here the CDR3 DNA reads TGTGCCAGCAGTTTAGCTCACCCGGGGGAGCAGTTCTTC. This sequence joins TRBV28 and TRBJ2-1; TRBD2 is a possible D gene (5 bases). In germline, CDR1 is MDHEN, CDR2 SYDVKM. The ends were cut back, 2 bases at V and 10 bases at J, with 12 bases in the middle. The CDR3 runs to 13 residues.

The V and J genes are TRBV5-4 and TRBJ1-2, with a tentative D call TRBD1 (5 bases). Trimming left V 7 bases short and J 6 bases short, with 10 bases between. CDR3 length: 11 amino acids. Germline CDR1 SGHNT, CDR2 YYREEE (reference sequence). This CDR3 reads CASPQGDGYTF. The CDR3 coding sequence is TGTGCCAGCCCACAAGGGGATGGCTACACCTTC.

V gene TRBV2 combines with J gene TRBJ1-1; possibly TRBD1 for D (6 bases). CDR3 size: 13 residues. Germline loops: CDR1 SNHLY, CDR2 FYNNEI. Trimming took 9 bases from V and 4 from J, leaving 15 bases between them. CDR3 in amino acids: CARVWEGGTEAFF. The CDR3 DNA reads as TGTGCCAGAGTCTGGGAGGGGGGCACTGAAGCTTTCTTT.

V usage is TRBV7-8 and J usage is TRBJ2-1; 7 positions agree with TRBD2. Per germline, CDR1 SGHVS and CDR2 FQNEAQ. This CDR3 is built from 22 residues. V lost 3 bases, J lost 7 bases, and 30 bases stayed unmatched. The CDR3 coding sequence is TGTGCCAGCAGCTTCCCCGTCTCGGACGGGGCTGGAAAAGCGGGACTTCGGAATGAGCAGTTCTTC. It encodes CASSFPVSDGAGKAGLRNEQFF.

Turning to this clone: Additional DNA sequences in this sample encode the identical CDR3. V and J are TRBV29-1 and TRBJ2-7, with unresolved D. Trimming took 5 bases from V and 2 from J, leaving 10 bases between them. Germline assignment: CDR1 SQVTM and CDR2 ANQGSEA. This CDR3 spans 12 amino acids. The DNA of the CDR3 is TGCAGCGTTAGGTCAGGACCCTACGAGCAGTACTTC. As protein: CSVRSGPYEQYF.

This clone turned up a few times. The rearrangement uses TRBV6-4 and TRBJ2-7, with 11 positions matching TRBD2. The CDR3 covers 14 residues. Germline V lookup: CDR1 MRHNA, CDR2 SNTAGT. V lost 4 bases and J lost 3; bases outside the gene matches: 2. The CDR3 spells CASSAGTSGYEQYF. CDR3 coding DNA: TGTGCCAGCAGTGCCGGGACTAGCGGCTACGAGCAGTACTTC.

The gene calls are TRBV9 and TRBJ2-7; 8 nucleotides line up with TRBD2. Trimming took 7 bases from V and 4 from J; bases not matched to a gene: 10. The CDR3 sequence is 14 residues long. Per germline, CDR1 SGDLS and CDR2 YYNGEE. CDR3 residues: CASGGAGEWYEQYF. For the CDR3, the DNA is TGTGCCAGCGGAGGAGCGGGAGAGTGGTACGAGCAGTACTTC.

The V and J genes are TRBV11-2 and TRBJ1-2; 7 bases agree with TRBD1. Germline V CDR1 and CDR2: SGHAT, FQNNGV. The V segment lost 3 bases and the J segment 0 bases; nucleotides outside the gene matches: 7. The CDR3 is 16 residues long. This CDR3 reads CASSLGRGTTNYGYTF. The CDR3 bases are TGTGCCAGCAGCTTGGGCAGGGGGACCACTAACTATGGCTACACCTTC.